These 11 T cell receptor beta chains originate from one sample sequenced in a study of T cells in Graves' hyperthyroidism and ophthalmopathy. The CDR3 regions of TCR beta were amplified from RNA transcripts. The HTBI primer set drove a first-round RT-PCR of the TCR CDR3. TCRdb analysed the multiplex PCR reads with MiXCR anew, one entry per CDR3 protein. This sample has a few hundred thousand distinct CDR3 sequences; approximately 14% occur once, and the top ten carry about 7%. The sample was blood. These receptors were obtained from a woman in her twenties or thirties with Graves' hyperthyroidism.

This clonotype was seen ten or more times. The chain couples TRBV20-1 to TRBJ2-1, with D unresolved. Trimming removed 1 base from V and 9 bases from J, with 7 bases in between. Germline values: CDR1 DFQATT, CDR2 SNEGSKA (reference sequence). The CDR3 is 11 residues long. This CDR3 reads CSARAVFEQFF. The CDR3, as DNA: TGCAGTGCTAGAGCGGTTTTTGAGCAGTTCTTC.

This clonotype occurred many times. The chain carries TRBV18 and TRBJ2-3; D uncertain. CDR1 and CDR2 from the germline V gene are KGHSH and LQKENI. The CDR3 contains 16 residues. Trimming pared 2 bases from V and 2 bases from J, leaving 14 bases between. CDR3 in amino acids: CASSPWAATDTDTQYF. The CDR3 DNA reads TGTGCCAGCTCACCATGGGCAGCAACGGACACAGATACGCAGTATTTT.

This clonotype occurred a few times. The chain carries TRBV5-1 and TRBJ1-2; a possible D gene is TRBD1 (6 bases). The V end lost 4 bases, the J end lost 2 bases, and 15 bases lay between the germline ends. This CDR3 region has 15 residues. Germline V gives CDR1 SGHRS, CDR2 YFSETQ. The CDR3 DNA reads TGCGCCAGCAGCCAATGGATCGACAGGAACTATGGCTACACCTTC. It specifies CASSQWIDRNYGYTF.

The chain uses TRBV14 and TRBJ1-1, with D hard to call. The V end was cut by 0 bases, the J end by 4 bases, with 18 bases between. The CDR3 spans 17 residues. Germline CDR1 and CDR2: SGHDN and FVKESK. CDR3 region: CASSQDTRYGVSTEAFF. The CDR3 nucleotides read TGTGCCAGCAGCCAAGATACTAGGTACGGGGTAAGCACTGAAGCTTTCTTT.

This clonotype showed up many times. The rearrangement links TRBV6-1 to TRBJ2-7; D is ambiguous. This CDR3 contains 14 residues. Germline CDR1 reads MNHNS; CDR2 reads SASEGT. V was pared by 8 bases and J by 2 bases, with 16 bases between. Here the CDR3 reads CASRMSLLAYEQYF. Here the CDR3 DNA reads TGTGCCAGCCGTATGTCTCTTTTAGCCTACGAGCAGTACTTC.

This clonotype was counted ten times or more. The chain joins TRBV18 to TRBJ1-4; D gene uncertain. Trimming stripped 2 bases from V and 6 bases from J, with 10 bases between. CDR1 KGHSH and CDR2 LQKENI come from the germline V gene. The CDR3 covers 14 residues. The CDR3 nucleotides read TGTGCCAGCTCACCAGGGCTGGGAGATGAAAAACTGTTTTTT. It codes for CASSPGLGDEKLFF.

As concerns this clonotype: Given a much more abundant clone one base away, this may be a read error. V and J are TRBV7-3 and TRBJ2-1; D uncertain. V was cut by 1 base and J by 8 bases, with 9 bases left in between. The germline CDR1 and CDR2 sequences are SGHTA and FQGTGA. The CDR3 consists of 13 residues. CDR3 DNA: TGTGCCAGCAGCTTAAAGTGGGCCGATGAGCAGTTCTTC. Amino acids: CASSLKWADEQFF.

This clonotype was counted a few times. This chain uses TRBV18 with TRBJ2-4; maybe TRBD1 (6 bases). The germline CDR1 and CDR2 sequences are KGHSH and LQKENI. The CDR3 runs 15 residues. V was trimmed by 3 bases and J by 8 bases, leaving 17 bases between them. Here the CDR3 reads CASSPRDTLGDIQYF. The CDR3 DNA sequence: TGTGCCAGCTCACCTCGGGACACCCTCGGAGACATTCAGTACTTC.

The table lists this clonotype with many counts. V is TRBV20-1 and J is TRBJ2-1; D may be TRBD2 (6 bases). V was pared by 0 bases and J by 1 base, with 13 bases between. Germline V gives CDR1 DFQATT, CDR2 SNEGSKA (reference sequence). This CDR3 has 16 amino acids. CDR3 loop: CSARERGLQSYNEQFF. CDR3 nucleotide sequence: TGCAGTGCTAGAGAGCGGGGACTTCAATCCTACAATGAGCAGTTCTTC.

This clonotype was found many times. The chain couples TRBV2 to TRBJ2-6; TRBD1 might be the D (6 bases). CDR1 is SNHLY, CDR2 FYNNEI, per germline. Deletions cut 3 bases from V and 4 bases from J, with 13 bases between. This CDR3 has 16 amino acids. The CDR3 DNA is TGTGCCAGCAGTGATGGGGGCTACGCGGGGGCCAACGTCCTGACTTTC. Translated, it gives CASSDGGYAGANVLTF.

This clonotype has at least ten counts. The gene calls are TRBV7-2 and TRBJ1-3; D may be TRBD1 (5 bases). The CDR3 contains 17 residues. Germline lookup yields CDR1 SGHTA and CDR2 FQGNSA. V was trimmed by 1 base and J by 0 bases, leaving 13 bases between them. CDR3 nucleotide sequence: TGTGCCAGCAGCTTAGGAGGGGTGGGGAGCTCTGGAAACACCATATATTTT. It specifies CASSLGGVGSSGNTIYF.